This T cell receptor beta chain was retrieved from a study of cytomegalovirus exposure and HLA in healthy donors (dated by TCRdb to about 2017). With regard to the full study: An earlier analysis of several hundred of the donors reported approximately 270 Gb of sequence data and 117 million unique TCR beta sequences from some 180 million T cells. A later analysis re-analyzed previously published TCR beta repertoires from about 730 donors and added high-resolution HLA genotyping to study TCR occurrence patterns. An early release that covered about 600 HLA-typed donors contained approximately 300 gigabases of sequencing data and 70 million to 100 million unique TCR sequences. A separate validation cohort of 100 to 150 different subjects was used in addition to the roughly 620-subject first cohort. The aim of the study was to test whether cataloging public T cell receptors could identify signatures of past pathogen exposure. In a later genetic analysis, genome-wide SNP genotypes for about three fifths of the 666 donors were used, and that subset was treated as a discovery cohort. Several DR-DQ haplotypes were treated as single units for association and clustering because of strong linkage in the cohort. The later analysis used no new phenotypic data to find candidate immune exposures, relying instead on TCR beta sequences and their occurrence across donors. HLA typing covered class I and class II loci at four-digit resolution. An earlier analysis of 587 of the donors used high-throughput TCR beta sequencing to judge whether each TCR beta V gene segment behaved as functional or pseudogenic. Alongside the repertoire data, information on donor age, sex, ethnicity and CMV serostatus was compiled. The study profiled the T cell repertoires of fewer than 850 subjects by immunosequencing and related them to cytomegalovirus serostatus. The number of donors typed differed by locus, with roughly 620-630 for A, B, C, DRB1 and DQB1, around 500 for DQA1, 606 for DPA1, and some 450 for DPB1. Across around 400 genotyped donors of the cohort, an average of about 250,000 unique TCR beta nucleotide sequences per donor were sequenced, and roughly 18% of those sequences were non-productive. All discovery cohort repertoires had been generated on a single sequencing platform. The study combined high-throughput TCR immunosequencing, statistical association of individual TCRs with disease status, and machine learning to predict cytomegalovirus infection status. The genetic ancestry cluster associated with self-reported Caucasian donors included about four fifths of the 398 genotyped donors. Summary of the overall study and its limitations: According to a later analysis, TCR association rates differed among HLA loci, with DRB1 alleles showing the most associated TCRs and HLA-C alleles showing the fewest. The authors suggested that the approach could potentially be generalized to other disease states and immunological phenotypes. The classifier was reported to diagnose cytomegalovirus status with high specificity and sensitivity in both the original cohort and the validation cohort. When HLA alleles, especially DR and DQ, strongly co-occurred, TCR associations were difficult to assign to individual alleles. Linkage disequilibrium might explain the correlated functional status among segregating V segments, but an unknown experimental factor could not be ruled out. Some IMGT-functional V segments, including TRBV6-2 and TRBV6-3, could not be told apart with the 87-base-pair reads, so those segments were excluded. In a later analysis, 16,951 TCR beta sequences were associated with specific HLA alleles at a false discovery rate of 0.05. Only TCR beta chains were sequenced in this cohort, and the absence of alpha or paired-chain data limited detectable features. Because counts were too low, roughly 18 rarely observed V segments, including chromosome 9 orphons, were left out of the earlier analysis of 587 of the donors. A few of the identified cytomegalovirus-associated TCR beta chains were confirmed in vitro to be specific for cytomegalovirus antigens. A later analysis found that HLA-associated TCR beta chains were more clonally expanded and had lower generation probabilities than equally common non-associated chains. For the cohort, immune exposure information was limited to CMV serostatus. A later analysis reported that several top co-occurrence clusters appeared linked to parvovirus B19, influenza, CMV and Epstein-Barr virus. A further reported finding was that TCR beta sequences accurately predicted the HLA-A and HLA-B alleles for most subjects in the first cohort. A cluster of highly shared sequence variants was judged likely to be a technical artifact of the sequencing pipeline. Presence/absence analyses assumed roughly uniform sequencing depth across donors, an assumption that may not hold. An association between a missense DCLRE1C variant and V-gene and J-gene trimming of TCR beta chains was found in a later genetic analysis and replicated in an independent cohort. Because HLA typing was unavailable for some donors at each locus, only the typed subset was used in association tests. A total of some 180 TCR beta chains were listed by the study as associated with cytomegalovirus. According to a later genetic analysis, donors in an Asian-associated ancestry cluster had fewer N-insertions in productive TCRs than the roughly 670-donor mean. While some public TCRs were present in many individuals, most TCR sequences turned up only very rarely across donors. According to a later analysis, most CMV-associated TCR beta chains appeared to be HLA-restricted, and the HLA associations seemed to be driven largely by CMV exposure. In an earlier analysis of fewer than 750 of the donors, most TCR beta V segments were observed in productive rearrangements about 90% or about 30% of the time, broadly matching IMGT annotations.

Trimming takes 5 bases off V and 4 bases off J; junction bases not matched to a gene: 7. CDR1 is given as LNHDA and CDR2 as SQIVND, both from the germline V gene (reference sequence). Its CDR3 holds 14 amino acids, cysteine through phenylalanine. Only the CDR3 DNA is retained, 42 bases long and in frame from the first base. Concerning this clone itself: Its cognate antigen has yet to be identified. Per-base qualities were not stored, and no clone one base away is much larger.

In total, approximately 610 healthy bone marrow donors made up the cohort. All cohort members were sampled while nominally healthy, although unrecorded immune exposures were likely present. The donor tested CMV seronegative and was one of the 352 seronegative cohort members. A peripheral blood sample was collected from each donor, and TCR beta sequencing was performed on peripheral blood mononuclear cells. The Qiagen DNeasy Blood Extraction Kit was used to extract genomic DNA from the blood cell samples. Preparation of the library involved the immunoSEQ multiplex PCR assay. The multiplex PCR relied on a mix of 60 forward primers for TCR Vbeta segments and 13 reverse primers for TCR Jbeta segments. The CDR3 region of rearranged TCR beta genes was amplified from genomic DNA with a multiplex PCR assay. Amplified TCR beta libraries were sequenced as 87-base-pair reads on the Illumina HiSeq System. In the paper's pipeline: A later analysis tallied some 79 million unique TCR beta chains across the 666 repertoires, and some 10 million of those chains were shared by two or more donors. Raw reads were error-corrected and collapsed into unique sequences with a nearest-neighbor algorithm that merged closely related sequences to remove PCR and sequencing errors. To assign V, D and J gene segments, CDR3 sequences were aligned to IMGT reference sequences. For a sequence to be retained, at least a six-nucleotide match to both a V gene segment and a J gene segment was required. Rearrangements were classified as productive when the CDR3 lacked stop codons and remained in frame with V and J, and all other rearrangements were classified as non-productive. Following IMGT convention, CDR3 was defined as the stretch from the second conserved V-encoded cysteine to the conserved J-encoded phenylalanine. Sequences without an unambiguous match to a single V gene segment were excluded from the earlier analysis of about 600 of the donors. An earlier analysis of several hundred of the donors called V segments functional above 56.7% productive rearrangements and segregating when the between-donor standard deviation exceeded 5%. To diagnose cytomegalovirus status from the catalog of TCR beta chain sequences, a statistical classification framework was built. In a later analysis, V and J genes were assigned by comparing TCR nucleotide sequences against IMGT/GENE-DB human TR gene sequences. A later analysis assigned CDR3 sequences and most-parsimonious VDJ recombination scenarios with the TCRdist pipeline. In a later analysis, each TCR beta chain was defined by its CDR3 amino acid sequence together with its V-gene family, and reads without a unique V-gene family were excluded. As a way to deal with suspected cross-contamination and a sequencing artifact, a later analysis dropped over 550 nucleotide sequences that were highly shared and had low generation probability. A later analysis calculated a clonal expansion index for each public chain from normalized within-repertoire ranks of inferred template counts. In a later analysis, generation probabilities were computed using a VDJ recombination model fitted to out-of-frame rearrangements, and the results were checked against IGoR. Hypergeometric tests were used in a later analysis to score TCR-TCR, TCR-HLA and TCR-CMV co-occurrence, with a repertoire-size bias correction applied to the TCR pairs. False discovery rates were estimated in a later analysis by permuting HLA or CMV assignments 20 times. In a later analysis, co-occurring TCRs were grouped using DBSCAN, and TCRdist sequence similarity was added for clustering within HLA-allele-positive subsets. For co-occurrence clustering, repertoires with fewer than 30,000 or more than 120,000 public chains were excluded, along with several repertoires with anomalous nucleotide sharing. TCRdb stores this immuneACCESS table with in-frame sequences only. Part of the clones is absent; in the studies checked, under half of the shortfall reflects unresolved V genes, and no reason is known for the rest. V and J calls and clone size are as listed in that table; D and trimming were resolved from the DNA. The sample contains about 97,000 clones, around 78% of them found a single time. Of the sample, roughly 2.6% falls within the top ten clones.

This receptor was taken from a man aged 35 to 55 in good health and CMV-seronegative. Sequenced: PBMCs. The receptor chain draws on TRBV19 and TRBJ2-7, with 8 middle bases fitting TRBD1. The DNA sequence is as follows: TGTGCCAGTAGTCTCGGCAGGGGGCCTTACGAGCAGTACTTC. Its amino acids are CASSLGRGPYEQYF. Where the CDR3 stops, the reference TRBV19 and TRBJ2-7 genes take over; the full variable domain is DGGITQSPKYLFRKEGQNVTLSCEQNLNHDAMYWYRQDPGQGLRLIYYSQIVNDFQKGDIAEGYSVSREKKESFPLTVTSAQKNPTAFYLCASSLGRGPYEQYFGPGTRLTVT.